The TCR beta chain under discussion was sequenced for a study of naive and memory T cell subsets (dated by TCRdb to between 2016 and 2019). In terms of the full investigation: Sorted naive and memory T cell subsets from peripheral blood were analyzed in the study using a UMI-based, open-source pipeline for TCR alpha and beta sequencing. RNA was DNase-treated and reverse transcribed with TCR constant-region primers, mostly using SuperScript III. IgG serology results and the functional CMV T cell responses were in complete agreement. The paper's findings and limits, for the study overall: No ground truth was available to validate the repertoire findings for the naive and memory subsets. In both CD4 and CD8 cells, the Gini index increased while Shannon and inverse Simpson diversity decreased from naive through CM, EM and EMRA. Following error correction, more than 95% of naive TCR sequences occurred only once, which made naive abundance distributions much steeper than those of memory subsets. The abundance of TCRs followed a power law with an exponent that differed between naive and memory subsets yet stayed consistent across the three individuals. RNA-based TCR counts may be influenced by expression changes linked to T cell activation and differentiation. Each clonotype was defined as a single alpha or beta chain sequence rather than as a paired alpha/beta receptor.

Many counts were recorded for this clonotype. Its recognized antigen is unknown. Base quality data are lacking; no much larger clone is found one base away. Separate amplification of TCR alpha and beta chain libraries was performed from the second PCR step onward. The CMV status of each donor was determined by measuring IFNgamma production from CD4+ T cells after fresh PBMCs had been stimulated overnight with CMV viral lysate. CD4 T cells were positively selected using Miltenyi beads, after which CD8 T cells were positively selected from the CD4-negative fraction. Cells stained for CD3, CD4, CD8, CD45RA, CD27 and a live/dead dye were sorted on a BD Aria II into four subsets by CD45RA and CD27. Blood was obtained from three healthy volunteers, and the blood from each volunteer was fractionated into CD4 and CD8 T cells and subsequently into four differentiation subsets. About 0.11 L of peripheral blood was taken from each donor, and PBMC were separated by density-gradient centrifugation on Ficoll-Paque PLUS. Sorted cells were lysed in RLT buffer, after which RNA was extracted using a Qiagen RNeasy kit and stored at -80 degrees C.

Deletion took 5 bases off V and 5 bases off J, with a span of 6 bases between the germline ends. Counted from cysteine to phenylalanine, this CDR3 has 11 amino acids. Just CDR3 DNA is preserved here, 33 bases in frame from base 1. The library came from UMI-ligation and nested PCR. The beta constant-region primer was an equimolar mix of two oligonucleotides covering both TRBC1 and TRBC2. Four rounds of PCR were used to amplify ligated cDNA, with nested alpha and beta constant-region primers being used together with the SP2 primer. T4 RNA ligase 1 ligated a single-stranded oligonucleotide carrying the SP2 primer and a 12-nucleotide UMI to the cDNA 3' end. The ligation reaction was incubated at 16°C for roughly 19-24 hours. PCR2 was typically performed as a SYBR Green qPCR and was stopped at a predetermined threshold so that over-amplification was prevented. All purifications after the first were performed with Agencourt AMPure XP magnetic beads. Library quantification was done by Qubit, followed by a TapeStation check on which the main peak was expected at around 650 bp. Pooled libraries were sequenced on an Illumina MiSeq using v2 2x251 paired-end kits, and typically roughly 0.85-2.2 million reads were obtained per sample. Each sample library was pooled at around 4.1 nM, and about 4.5-7.5% PhiX was included to improve cluster recognition. As for the authors' bioinformatics: V and J genes were assigned to Demultiplexor-processed FASTQ reads by Decombinator through tag matching, with a single base-pair mismatch being allowed. Collapsinator used UMIs to correct both sequencing errors and frequency errors arising from PCR heterogeneity. TCRs were translated and CDR3s were extracted from the conserved cysteine to the FGXG phenylalanine by CDR3Translator, with non-productive sequences being flagged. Gini, Shannon entropy and inverse Simpson indices were calculated on repertoires that had been subsampled to equal numbers of UMI-defined TCRs. Within the linear range, a power law was fitted to clonotype abundance distributions using maximum likelihood. When run on a single naive CD8 sample, MIGEC and the pipeline yielded similar UMI counts, similar unique TCR numbers and similar clonal distributions. Repertoires were searched for about 7,300 CMV-associated CDR3 sequences compiled from VDJdb and a published dataset. The public reads were quality trimmed at Q25 with fastp and then assembled into clones with MiXCR by TCRdb, keeping productive beta chains. Rows with one shared CDR3 protein collapse into an entry with the most common genes and DNA. These V and J calls are TCRdb output, not the study's own analysis. The sample table records about 120,000 distinct CDR3 sequences; about 36% of these occur just once. The top ten hold about 0.85% of the sample.

This sequence was found in a human donor in good health. Sequencing used central memory CD4+ T cells from blood. The cell subset or site label corresponds to: central memory, CD45RA- CD27+. This chain joins TRBV12-3 or TRBV12-4 to TRBJ2-5, with the D gene not clear enough to name. The CDR3 region has the sequence CASSLTETQYF. The DNA sequence is TGTGCCAGCAGTCTAACGGAGACCCAGTACTTC.